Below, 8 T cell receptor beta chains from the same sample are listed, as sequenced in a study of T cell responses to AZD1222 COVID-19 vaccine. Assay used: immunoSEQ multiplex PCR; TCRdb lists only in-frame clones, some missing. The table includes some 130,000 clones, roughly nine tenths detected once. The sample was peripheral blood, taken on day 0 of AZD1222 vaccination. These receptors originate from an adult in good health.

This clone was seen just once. CDR3 sequence: CASSLQGTDTQYF. The CDR3 DNA follows: TGCGCCAGCAGCTTACAGGGAACAGATACGCAGTATTTT. The V call is TRBV5-1, the J call TRBJ2-3; perhaps TRBD1 as D (6 bases). Looked up from germline, CDR1 is SGHRS and CDR2 is YFSETQ. The V end was cut by 2 bases, the J end by 3 bases, with 7 bases between. This CDR3 region has 13 residues.

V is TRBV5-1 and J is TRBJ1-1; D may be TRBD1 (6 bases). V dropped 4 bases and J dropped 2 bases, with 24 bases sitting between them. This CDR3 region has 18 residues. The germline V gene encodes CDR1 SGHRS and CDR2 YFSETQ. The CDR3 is CASSPGPLQDSHNTEAFF. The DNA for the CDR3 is TGCGCCAGCAGCCCCGGACCGCTACAGGACAGTCATAACACTGAAGCTTTCTTT. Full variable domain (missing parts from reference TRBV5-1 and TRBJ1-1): KAGVTQTPRYLIKTRGQQVTLSCSPISGHRSVSWYQQTPGQGLQFLFEYFSETQRNKGNFPGRFSGRQFSNSRSEMNVSTLELGDSALYLCASSPGPLQDSHNTEAFFGQGTRLTVV.

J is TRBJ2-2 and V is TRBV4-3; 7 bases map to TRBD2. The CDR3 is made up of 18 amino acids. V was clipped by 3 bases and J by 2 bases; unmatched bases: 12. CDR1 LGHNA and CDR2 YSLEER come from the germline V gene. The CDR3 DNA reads TGCGCCAGCAGCCAGTCGGGGGGATCGCAGTTTAACACCGGGGAGCTGTTTTTT. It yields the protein CASSQSGGSQFNTGELFF.

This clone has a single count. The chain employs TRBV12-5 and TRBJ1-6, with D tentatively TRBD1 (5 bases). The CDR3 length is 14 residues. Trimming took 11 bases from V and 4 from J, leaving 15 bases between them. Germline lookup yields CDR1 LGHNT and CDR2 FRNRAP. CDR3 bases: TGTGCTGCTCGAGGGGAATCGTATAATTCACCCCTCCACTTT. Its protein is CAARGESYNSPLHF.

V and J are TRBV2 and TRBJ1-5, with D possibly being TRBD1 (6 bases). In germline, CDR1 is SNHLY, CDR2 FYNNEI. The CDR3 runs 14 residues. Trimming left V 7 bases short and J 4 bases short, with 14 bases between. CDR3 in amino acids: CASTKDSPNQPQHF. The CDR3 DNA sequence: TGTGCCAGCACCAAGGACAGCCCAAATCAGCCCCAGCATTTT.

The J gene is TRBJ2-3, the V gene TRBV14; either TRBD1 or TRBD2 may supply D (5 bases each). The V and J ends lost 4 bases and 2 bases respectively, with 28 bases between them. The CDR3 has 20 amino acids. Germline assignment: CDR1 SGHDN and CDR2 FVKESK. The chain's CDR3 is CASSPRIGTGGVSITDTQYF. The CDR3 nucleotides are TGTGCCAGCAGCCCCCGTATCGGGACCGGAGGAGTTTCCATCACAGATACGCAGTATTTT.

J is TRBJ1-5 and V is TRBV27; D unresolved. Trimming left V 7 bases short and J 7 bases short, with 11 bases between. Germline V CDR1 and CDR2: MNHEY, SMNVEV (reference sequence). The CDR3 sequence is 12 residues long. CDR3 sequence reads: CASMGAGQPQHF. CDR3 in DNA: TGTGCCAGCATGGGCGCGGGGCAGCCCCAGCATTTT.

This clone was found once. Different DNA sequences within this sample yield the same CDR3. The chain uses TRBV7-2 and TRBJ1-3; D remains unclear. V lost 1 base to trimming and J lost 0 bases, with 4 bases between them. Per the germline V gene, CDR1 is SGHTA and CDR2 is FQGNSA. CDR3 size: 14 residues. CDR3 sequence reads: CASSLDSSGNTIYF. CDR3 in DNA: TGTGCCAGCAGCTTAGATAGCTCTGGAAACACCATATATTTT.